The clone carrying this T cell receptor beta chain came up once. The data stem from a study of cytomegalovirus exposure and HLA in healthy donors. The PCR contained 60 Vbeta and 13 Jbeta primers. Clones were read by immunoSEQ multiplex PCR, and TCRdb kept only the in-frame ones, dropping some. In the table there are 90,000 to 110,000 clones, more than 65% of which are singletons. This receptor was obtained from a man in his forties in good health and CMV-seropositive. The sample was PBMCs.

In DNA form, the CDR3 reads TGTGCCAGCAGCCGACAGGGGGACGGAAACACCATATATTTT. This gives the protein CASSRQGDGNTIYF. The chain joins TRBV7-9 to TRBJ1-3; 9 bases fit TRBD1. The CDR3 is made up of 14 amino acids. The junction had 3 bases not matched to a gene; V was cut back by 5 bases and J by 4 bases. Germline V CDR1 and CDR2: SEHNR, FQNEAQ (reference sequence).